The source of this T cell receptor (beta chain) is a study of T cells after yellow fever vaccination. Across the whole study: Preparation of fractions with low cell numbers was performed using SMART-Seq v4 Ultra Low Input.

Trimming removed 6 bases from V and 9 bases from J; junction bases left unmatched: 16. This CDR3 is 16 amino acids long. The germline V gene encodes CDR1 KGHSH and CDR2 LQKENI. In making TCR cDNA, 5'RACE template switching added a universal primer site and UMIs to it. TCRdb processed the 5' RACE reads anew with MiXCR; each CDR3 protein has one entry. The data hold 320,000 or so distinct CDR3 sequences, with approximately 8% observed a single time. In its sample, this clonotype was seen many times. The rearrangement uses TRBV18 and TRBJ2-1; 8 nucleotides agree with TRBD1. This specimen consisted of PBMCs, obtained more than 40 days after the first yellow fever vaccination. The receptor was isolated from a man aged 18 to 29 who received the YFV17D yellow fever vaccine. This CDR3 is CASSPMAGGKYGEQFF. As DNA, the CDR3 is TGTGCCAGCTCCCCGATGGCAGGGGGCAAATACGGTGAGCAGTTCTTC.